This is a list of T cell receptor beta chains from one sample in a study of shared clonotypes between healthy human individuals. TCRdb's copy holds only in-frame clones and misses some; the assay was immunoSEQ multiplex PCR. The table shows roughly 2,000,000 clones, with over 85% occurring only once. What was sequenced was naive CD8+ T cells from PBMCs. Every receptor here comes from a man between 18 and 29 years old in good health. Some clones in this sample may be carry-over from other donors' samples. Each CDR3 is given with its conserved first and last residue. The D gene is left open where the match is weak. Clone size is given for some rows only: seen once, a few or many times, or a class if the clone is expanded.

V gene	clone size	D gene	J gene	CDR3 protein	CDR3 DNA
TRBV9	once	NA	TRBJ2-7	CASSVVVAPPSGSSGYEQYF	TGTGCCAGCAGCGTAGTGGTGGCCCCCCCCTCCGGCTCCTCCGGCTACGAGCAGTACTTC
TRBV29-1	NA	NA	TRBJ2-7	CSVRGGDFDSYEQYF	TGCAGCGTTAGGGGGGGCGACTTCGATTCCTACGAGCAGTACTTC
TRBV19	few	TRBD1	TRBJ1-1	CASRTGVTEAFF	TGTGCCAGTAGGACAGGGGTAACTGAAGCTTTCTTT
TRBV4-3	NA	NA	TRBJ2-2	CASRERGTGELFF	TGCGCCAGCAGGGAACGTGGCACCGGGGAGCTGTTTTTT
TRBV7-9	once	NA	TRBJ2-7	CASTPAAGSYEQYF	TGTGCCAGCACCCCCGCAGCAGGCTCCTACGAGCAGTACTTC
TRBV7-9	NA	TRBD1	TRBJ2-1	CASRQGGNEQFF	TGTGCCAGTCGACAGGGGGGAAATGAGCAGTTCTTC
TRBV7-8	few	NA	TRBJ2-7	CASDPLGANEQYF	TGTGCCAGCGACCCACTAGGAGCCAACGAGCAGTACTTC
TRBV2	NA	NA	TRBJ1-1	CASSRPGNTEAFF	TGTGCCAGCAGTCGTCCCGGGAACACTGAAGCTTTCTTT
TRBV27	once	TRBD2	TRBJ2-2	CASSLRRTSMPGELFF	TGTGCCAGCAGTTTAAGGAGGACTAGTATGCCCGGGGAGCTGTTTTTT
TRBV6-4	NA	NA	TRBJ2-7	CASSDAFGLGPPGTYEQYF	TGTGCCAGCAGTGACGCGTTTGGTCTGGGTCCCCCCGGCACCTACGAGCAGTACTTC
TRBV7-2	NA	TRBD2	TRBJ2-7	CASSLVSGKRYEQYF	TGTGCCAGCAGCTTAGTAAGCGGGAAAAGGTACGAGCAGTACTTC
TRBV2	NA	TRBD2	TRBJ2-7	CASSATSGSIYEQYF	TGTGCCAGCAGTGCCACTAGCGGGAGTATATACGAGCAGTACTTC
TRBV27	NA	NA	TRBJ2-7	CASSSPLDKSSYEQYF	TGTGCCAGCAGTTCCCCCCTCGACAAGAGCTCCTACGAGCAGTACTTC
TRBV5-6	NA	TRBD2	TRBJ2-7	CASSLRLADEQYF	TGTGCCAGCAGCTTGAGACTAGCCGACGAGCAGTACTTC
TRBV4-2	NA	NA	TRBJ1-2	CASSQEGAVADGYTF	TGTGCCAGCAGCCAAGAAGGGGCCGTGGCGGATGGCTACACCTTC
TRBV7-2	NA	NA	TRBJ2-7	CASSFSGYEQYF	TGTGCCAGCAGCTTTTCGGGTTACGAGCAGTACTTC
TRBV19	NA	TRBD2	TRBJ2-7	CASSWTSGSGEQYF	TGTGCCAGTAGTTGGACTAGCGGATCGGGCGAGCAGTACTTC
TRBV27	NA	NA	TRBJ2-7	CASKEGSYNYEQYF	TGTGCCAGCAAGGAAGGCAGCTACAACTACGAGCAGTACTTC
TRBV28	once	NA	TRBJ2-2	CASSLFRNSDTGELFF	TGTGCCAGCAGTTTATTCCGGAATTCGGACACCGGGGAGCTGTTTTTT
TRBV9	NA	NA	TRBJ1-1	CASSVGAGPNTEAFF	TGTGCCAGCAGCGTAGGTGCAGGCCCGAACACTGAAGCTTTCTTT
TRBV27	NA	TRBD1	TRBJ2-3	CASSLRDRVGSMDTQYF	TGTGCCAGCAGTCTCCGGGACAGGGTCGGTAGTATGGATACGCAGTATTTT
TRBV5-4	NA	NA	TRBJ2-1	CASSLRAYNEQFF	TGTGCCAGCAGCTTGAGGGCGTACAATGAGCAGTTCTTC
TRBV5-1	NA	TRBD2	TRBJ2-3	CASSQLILAGGEPSTDTQYF	TGCGCCAGCAGCCAACTAATACTAGCGGGAGGAGAACCTAGCACAGATACGCAGTATTTT
TRBV7-3	NA	NA	TRBJ2-6	CASKRWERDSGANVLTF	TGTGCCAGCAAGCGTTGGGAAAGGGACTCTGGGGCCAACGTCCTGACTTTC
TRBV13	NA	NA	TRBJ1-2	CASSLKGYGYTF	TGTGCCAGCAGCTTAAAGGGGTATGGCTACACCTTC
TRBV19	NA	NA	TRBJ2-7	CASSNGKVYEQYF	TGTGCCAGTAGTAACGGGAAGGTCTACGAGCAGTACTTC
TRBV5-6	NA	TRBD2	TRBJ2-2	CASSSWTSGFNGELFF	TGTGCCAGCAGCTCCTGGACTAGCGGGTTTAACGGGGAGCTGTTTTTT
TRBV27	NA	NA	TRBJ1-5	CASSTTGPIPGNQPQHF	TGTGCCAGCAGTACAACCGGACCTATCCCCGGCAATCAGCCCCAGCATTTT
TRBV7-9	few	NA	TRBJ1-4	CASSLDLGREKLFF	TGTGCCAGCAGCTTAGATCTGGGGAGAGAAAAACTGTTTTTT
TRBV27	NA	NA	TRBJ2-7	CASSFGRSYEQYF	TGTGCCAGCAGTTTTGGCAGAAGCTACGAGCAGTACTTC
TRBV6-5	NA	NA	TRBJ1-1	CASRPRGRSDEAFF	TGTGCCAGCAGACCCCGAGGCAGGTCGGATGAAGCTTTCTTT
TRBV27	NA	TRBD2	TRBJ2-3	CASSSRQLAGGFADTQYF	TGTGCCAGCAGTTCCCGCCAACTAGCGGGAGGGTTCGCAGATACGCAGTATTTT
TRBV6-6	NA	TRBD1	TRBJ1-5	CASSYGTASNQPQHF	TGTGCCAGCAGTTACGGGACAGCTAGCAATCAGCCCCAGCATTTT
TRBV4-1	NA	NA	TRBJ2-7	CASSQAPELASEQYF	TGCGCCAGCAGCCAAGCCCCGGAACTAGCTAGCGAGCAGTACTTC